A single sample is the source of the 11 T cell receptor beta chains below, sequenced in a study of shared clonotypes between healthy human individuals. The protocol was immunoSEQ multiplex PCR, while the TCRdb copy is restricted to in-frame clones and leaves out a portion. This table holds 2 million to 2.5 million clones, about nine tenths found once. The specimen sequenced was naive CD4+ T cells from PBMCs. Subset indicated: CD45RA+ positively selected. These receptors all stem from a man aged 18 to 29 in good health. Some clones in this sample may be carry-over from other donors' samples.

The gene calls are TRBV5-1 and TRBJ2-5, with a weak D call TRBD1 (6 bases). The CDR3 runs 15 residues. V lost 0 bases and J lost 3, with 12 bases in between. CDR1 is SGHRS and CDR2 is YFSETQ in the germline V gene. CDR3 region: CASSLESGVKETQYF. The CDR3 DNA follows: TGCGCCAGCAGCTTGGAGTCAGGGGTGAAAGAGACCCAGTACTTC.

This chain uses TRBV6-1 with TRBJ1-2; TRBD1 aligns across 7 bases. CDR3 length: 16 amino acids. Germline lookup yields CDR1 MNHNS and CDR2 SASEGT. V lost 5 bases to trimming and J lost 5 bases; unmatched junction nucleotides: 14. The DNA for the CDR3 is TGTGCCAGCAGTAAAGGACAGGAAACCTATCTGTATGGCTACACCTTC. Amino acid sequence: CASSKGQETYLYGYTF.

This clone has a single count. This chain connects TRBV29-1 to TRBJ2-7; D unclear. This CDR3 is built from 14 residues. From germline, CDR1 is SQVTM and CDR2 ANQGSEA. V was trimmed by 4 bases and J by 9 bases, leaving 22 bases between them. CDR3 region: CSVVGTAYPLGQYF. As DNA, the CDR3 is TGCAGCGTTGTTGGAACAGCCTACCCTCTGGGGCAGTACTTC.

This clone was picked up one time. The chain employs TRBV5-1 and TRBJ2-5; D not certain. The CDR3 is made up of 13 amino acids. The ends were cut back, 1 base at V and 6 bases at J, with 10 bases in the middle. Germline V CDR1 and CDR2: SGHRS, YFSETQ. As DNA, the CDR3 is TGCGCCAGCAGCTTGAAAGGGATCCAGACCCAGTACTTC. Its translation is CASSLKGIQTQYF.

This rearrangement joins TRBV6-6 to TRBJ2-7, with 7 bases that match TRBD2. The CDR3 extends over 15 amino acids. The germline CDR1 and CDR2 sequences are MNHNY and SVGAGI (reference sequence). Trimming removed 7 bases from V and 3 bases from J; junction bases left unmatched: 12. The CDR3 DNA is TGTGCCAGCATCCGGGGCGGCGGGAGCCTCTACGAGCAGTACTTC. Translated: CASIRGGGSLYEQYF.

The chain employs TRBV7-9 and TRBJ2-1, with TRBD2 matching over 12 bases. The CDR3 consists of 15 residues. The germline V gene has CDR1 SEHNR and CDR2 FQNEAQ (reference sequence). Trimming at V came to 5 bases and at J to 8 bases, leaving 7 bases not matched to a gene. CDR3 protein: CASSAGLAGTDEQFF. The CDR3 DNA follows: TGTGCCAGCAGCGCCGGACTAGCGGGAACGGATGAGCAGTTCTTC.

This clone appeared once. The gene calls are TRBV6-1 and TRBJ2-3; D remains ambiguous. The CDR3 is 14 residues long. V lost 4 bases to trimming and J lost 6 bases, with 14 bases between them. Germline CDR1 is MNHNS and CDR2 is SASEGT. Written as DNA, the CDR3 is TGTGCCAGCAGTGGTCGTAGGATAGCTGATACGCAGTATTTT. Translating gives CASSGRRIADTQYF.

The J gene is TRBJ2-1, the V gene TRBV2; D may match TRBD1 or TRBD2 (6 bases each). Germline CDR1 is SNHLY and CDR2 is FYNNEI. CDR3 length equals 15 residues. The V end was cut by 6 bases, the J end by 9 bases, with 21 bases between. CDR3 in DNA: TGTGCCAGCAGCGCACAGGGCGGGGCTAACTCTGAGCAGTTCTTC. This translates into CASSAQGGANSEQFF.

This clone has only one observation. The chain is built from TRBV5-1 and TRBJ1-2, with D perhaps matching TRBD1 (5 bases). The CDR3 spans 15 residues. Trimming removed 0 bases from V and 6 bases from J, with 15 bases in between. Germline CDR1 is SGHRS and CDR2 is YFSETQ. CDR3 nucleotide sequence: TGCGCCAGCAGCTTGGGCACCGCTGGGACGAATGGCTACACCTTC. This encodes CASSLGTAGTNGYTF.

The rearrangement joins TRBV4-2 to TRBJ2-1; D tentatively reads TRBD1 or TRBD2 (6 bases each). The CDR3 is 18 residues long. Looked up from germline, CDR1 is LGHNA and CDR2 is YNFKEQ. The V end was cut by 0 bases, the J end by 2 bases, with 17 bases between. The CDR3 is CASSQDIRGPVTYNEQFF. CDR3 in DNA: TGTGCCAGCAGCCAAGATATTCGGGGGCCGGTGACCTACAATGAGCAGTTCTTC.

V and J are TRBV7-7 and TRBJ2-5; D may be TRBD1 (6 bases). The J call may not be correct, given that the DNA end is closer to TRBJ2-7. The CDR3 has 12 residues. In germline, CDR1 is SSHAT, CDR2 FNYEAQ (reference sequence). Written as DNA, the CDR3 is TGTGCCAGTGGACAGAAGACCTACGAGCAGTACTTC. Translating gives CASGQKTYEQYF.